This T cell receptor beta chain was observed in a study of T cell responses to AZD1222 COVID-19 vaccine. Sequenced by immunoSEQ multiplex PCR; TCRdb stores in-frame clones only, minus some. The table lists 70,000 to 95,000 clones, almost 90% of them singletons. The CDR3 runs 13 residues. Germline values: CDR1 SQVTM, CDR2 ANQGSEA. Trimming removed 4 bases at V and 1 base at J, with 10 bases between. The receptor was isolated from an adult who received the AZD1222 COVID-19 vaccine. Sample: peripheral blood, taken 28 days after the second AZD1222 dose. The rearrangement joins TRBV29-1 to TRBJ1-1; the D is unclear. The CDR3 reads CSVGGDGNTEAFF. The CDR3 DNA reads TGCAGCGTTGGCGGGGATGGGAACACTGAAGCTTTCTTT.